Each of the 14 T cell receptor beta chains below was sequenced from the same sample in a study of cytomegalovirus exposure and HLA in healthy donors. The table came from immunoSEQ multiplex PCR; TCRdb's copy has only in-frame clones and leaves some out. The profile shows roughly 130,000 clones, around 89% of them singletons. Sequencing was done on a sample of PBMCs. The receptors derive from a woman in her twenties or thirties in good health and CMV-seropositive.

The CDR3 is CASSYGRYNEQFF. The CDR3, as DNA: TGTGCCAGCAGTTACGGGCGTTACAATGAGCAGTTCTTC. The V call is TRBV6-5, the J call TRBJ2-1; D is uncertain. Trimming shortened V by 2 bases and J by 4 bases, and 6 bases separated the two germline ends. Germline V gives CDR1 MNHEY, CDR2 SVGAGI. This CDR3 region has 13 residues.

The chain uses TRBV28 and TRBJ2-5; 10 bases fit TRBD2. Germline V gene data show CDR1 as MDHEN and CDR2 as SYDVKM. The junction had 12 bases not matched to a gene; V was cut back by 4 bases and J by 4 bases. The CDR3 sequence is 17 residues long. The CDR3 bases are TGTGCCAGCAGTTCCGCCTTAAGCGGGGGGGCGGGAGAGACCCAGTACTTC. It yields the protein CASSSALSGGAGETQYF.

The V and J genes are TRBV7-8 and TRBJ2-1; 9 nucleotides agree with TRBD1. The germline V gene has CDR1 SGHVS and CDR2 FQNEAQ. Trimming at V came to 7 bases and at J to 8 bases, leaving 9 bases not matched to a gene. The CDR3 has 14 residues. The CDR3, as DNA: TGTGCCAGCAACAAACAGGGGGCTACGGATGAGCAGTTCTTC. Amino acids: CASNKQGATDEQFF. The whole variable domain, filled in from reference TRBV7-8 and TRBJ2-1, reads GAGVSQSPRYKVAKRGQDVALRCDPISGHVSLFWYQQALGQGPEFLTYFQNEAQLDKSGLPSDRFFAERPEGSVSTLKIQRTQQEDSAVYLCASNKQGATDEQFFGPGTRLTVL.

The chain is built from TRBV5-1 and TRBJ2-3; TRBD1 might be the D (5 bases). This CDR3 region has 11 residues. Trimming removed 4 bases from V and 8 bases from J, with 8 bases in between. Germline V lookup: CDR1 SGHRS, CDR2 YFSETQ. The chain's CDR3 is CASSGRATQYF. The CDR3 DNA is TGCGCCAGCAGCGGCAGGGCTACGCAGTATTTT.

The chain joins TRBV6-1 to TRBJ1-2; 7 bases match TRBD1. CDR3 length: 14 residues. The V gene end was trimmed by 11 bases and the J gene end by 6 bases; junction bases not matched to a gene: 15. Germline-derived CDR1 and CDR2 are MNHNS and SASEGT. In DNA, the CDR3 is TGTGCCGGCTCGGTAGGGGGCCCCATTCATGGCTACACCTTC. Translating gives CAGSVGGPIHGYTF.

This clone was observed a single time. V usage is TRBV4-2 and J usage is TRBJ2-5; 7 nucleotides align to TRBD1. V was pared by 0 bases and J by 6 bases, with 4 bases of the junction left unmatched. The germline V gene has CDR1 LGHNA and CDR2 YNFKEQ. The CDR3 consists of 14 residues. CDR3 coding DNA: TGTGCCAGCAGCCAAGATTTAAGGGGGCAGACCCAGTACTTC. Translating gives CASSQDLRGQTQYF.

This chain uses TRBV5-4 with TRBJ1-3; 7 nucleotides agree with TRBD1. Looked up from germline, CDR1 is SGHNT and CDR2 is YYREEE (reference sequence). This CDR3 region has 16 residues. The trim removed 3 bases at V and 0 bases at J, leaving 6 bases unmatched. The CDR3 region has the DNA TGTGCCAGCAGCTCGTCCAGGGGGTCCTCTGGAAACACCATATATTTT. It encodes CASSSSRGSSGNTIYF.

J is TRBJ2-1 and V is TRBV28, with D unclear. The CDR3 sequence is 10 residues long. Trimming cost V 5 bases and J 10 bases, with 6 bases left between them. Per germline, CDR1 MDHEN and CDR2 SYDVKM. The CDR3 region is CASSIQEQFF. CDR3 sequence (DNA): TGTGCCAGCAGTATCCAGGAGCAGTTCTTC. The variable domain in full, with the rest retrieved from reference TRBV28 and TRBJ2-1, is DVKVTQSSRYLVKRTGEKVFLECVQDMDHENMFWYRQDPGLGLRLIYFSYDVKMKEKGDIPEGYSVSREKKERFSLILESASTNQTSMYLCASSIQEQFFGPGTRLTVL.

The CDR3, as DNA: TGTGCCAGCAACTCGCTTGTTTTCGGAGGATCAACTAATGAAAAACTGTTTTTT. It translates to CASNSLVFGGSTNEKLFF. This chain joins TRBV5-6 and TRBJ1-4, with D unclear. The V end was cut by 6 bases, the J end by 0 bases, with 21 bases between. CDR3 size: 18 residues. The germline V gene has CDR1 SGHDT and CDR2 YYEEEE. The full variable domain, with the rest looked up from reference TRBV5-6 and TRBJ1-4, is DAGVTQSPTHLIKTRGQQVTLRCSPKSGHDTVSWYQQALGQGPQFIFQYYEEEERQRGNFPDRFSGHQFPNYSSELNVNALLLGDSALYLCASNSLVFGGSTNEKLFFGSGTQLSVL.

The genes are TRBV9 and TRBJ2-1; D may be TRBD1 (6 bases). V lost 3 bases and J lost 1, with 8 bases in between. The CDR3 is 14 amino acids. Germline V lookup: CDR1 SGDLS, CDR2 YYNGEE. The CDR3 loop reads CASSAGESYNEQFF. The CDR3 DNA follows: TGTGCCAGCAGCGCAGGGGAATCCTACAATGAGCAGTTCTTC. Supplemented by reference TRBV9 and TRBJ2-1, the full variable domain reads DSGVTQTPKHLITATGQRVTLRCSPRSGDLSVYWYQQSLDQGLQFLIQYYNGEERAKGNILERFSAQQFPDLHSELNLSSLELGDSALYFCASSAGESYNEQFFGPGTRLTVL.

This chain links TRBV6-6 with TRBJ2-7; D may be TRBD1 (6 bases). The germline V and J ends were trimmed by 7 bases and 6 bases, with 16 bases remaining between them. This CDR3 region has 13 residues. The germline CDR1 and CDR2 sequences are MNHNY and SVGAGI (reference sequence). The CDR3 coding sequence is TGTGCCAGCATTAAAGAGGGGGTACGCGAGCAGTACTTC. Translated: CASIKEGVREQYF.

This chain links TRBV5-5 with TRBJ2-7; TRBD2 aligns across 10 bases. The CDR3 is 15 amino acids. Germline V gene sequence: CDR1 SGHKS, CDR2 YYEKEE (reference sequence). With V trimmed by 3 bases and J by 6 bases, 9 bases remained unmatched. CDR3 sequence (DNA): TGTGCCAGCAGCTGGGTAGCGGGAGGAAGTGGCGAGCAGTACTTC. This translates into CASSWVAGGSGEQYF.

This chain connects TRBV19 to TRBJ1-1; D not resolved. The CDR3 is 14 residues long. Trimming pared 4 bases from V and 6 bases from J, leaving 15 bases between. In germline, CDR1 is LNHDA, CDR2 SQIVND (reference sequence). The CDR3 DNA follows: TGTGCCAGTAGTAGTAATGCGGGAGCCGCTGAAGCTTTCTTT. Translation: CASSSNAGAAEAFF.

This clone came up a few times. The rearrangement uses TRBV28 and TRBJ1-5; D is uncertain. The germline CDR1 and CDR2 sequences are MDHEN and SYDVKM. V lost 5 bases and J lost 0, with 17 bases in between. This CDR3 has 17 residues. CDR3 loop: CASSPLRRVYSNQPQHF. CDR3 DNA sequence: TGTGCCAGCAGTCCCCTTCGGAGGGTTTATAGCAATCAGCCCCAGCATTTT.